Sequencing of this TCR beta chain was carried out in a study of T cell responses to AZD1222 COVID-19 vaccine. Notes on this clone: Its antigen is not identified.

The germline V and J ends were trimmed by 8 bases and 1 base, with 12 bases remaining between them. This CDR3 has 14 residues. The germline gives CDR1 MNHEY, CDR2 SVGAGI. Study findings and constraints: Clonal diversity was possibly underestimated, and white British individuals and females predominated among donors. Only 5 or 6 AZD1222 recipients were seropositive at baseline. The repertoires were collected only after the peak T cell response. Spike-specific TCRs gained breadth and depth after people received two AZD1222 doses.

The protocol was immunoSEQ multiplex PCR, while the TCRdb copy is restricted to in-frame clones and leaves out a portion. Of more than 150,000 clones listed, just over 90% were seen once; the top ten hold about 3.5%. The TCR comes from an adult who received the AZD1222 COVID-19 vaccine. The sequences come from peripheral blood, collected 28 days after the second AZD1222 dose. The chain couples TRBV6-5 to TRBJ1-5; TRBD1 is a possible D gene (5 bases). CDR3 residues: CASQEGKSNQPQHF. The CDR3, as DNA: TGTGCCAGCCAAGAGGGGAAGAGCAATCAGCCCCAGCATTTT.